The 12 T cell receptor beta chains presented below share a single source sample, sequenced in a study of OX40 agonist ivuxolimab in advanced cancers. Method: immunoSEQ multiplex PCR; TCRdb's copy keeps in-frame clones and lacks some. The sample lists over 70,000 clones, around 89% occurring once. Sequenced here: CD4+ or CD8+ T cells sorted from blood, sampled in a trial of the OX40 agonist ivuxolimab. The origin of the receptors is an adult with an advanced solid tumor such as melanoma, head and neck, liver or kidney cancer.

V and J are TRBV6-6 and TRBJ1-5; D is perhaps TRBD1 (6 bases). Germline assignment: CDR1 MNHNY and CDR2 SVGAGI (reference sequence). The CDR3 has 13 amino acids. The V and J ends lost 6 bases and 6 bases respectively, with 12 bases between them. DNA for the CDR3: TGTGCCAGCAGGACCGGACAGCCTCAGCCCCAGCATTTT. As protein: CASRTGQPQPQHF.

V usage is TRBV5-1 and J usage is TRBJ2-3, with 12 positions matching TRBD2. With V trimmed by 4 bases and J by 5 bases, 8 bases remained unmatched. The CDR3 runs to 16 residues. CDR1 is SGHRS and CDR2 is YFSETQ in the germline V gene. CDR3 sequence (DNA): TGCGCCAGCAGCCCGACTAGCGGGGGAGGGATAGATACGCAGTATTTT. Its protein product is CASSPTSGGGIDTQYF.

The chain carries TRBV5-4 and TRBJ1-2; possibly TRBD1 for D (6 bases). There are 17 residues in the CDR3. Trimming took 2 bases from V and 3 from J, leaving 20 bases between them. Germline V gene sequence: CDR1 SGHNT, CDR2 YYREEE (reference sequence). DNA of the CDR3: TGTGCCAGCAGCTTTGGCCCCCATGGGGGGCTCGACTATGGCTACACCTTC. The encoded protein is CASSFGPHGGLDYGYTF.

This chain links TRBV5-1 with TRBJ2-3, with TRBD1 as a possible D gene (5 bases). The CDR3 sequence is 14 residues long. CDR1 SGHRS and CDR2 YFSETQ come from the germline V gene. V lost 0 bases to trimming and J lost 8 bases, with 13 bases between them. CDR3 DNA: TGCGCCAGCAGCTTGGGGGGCCGCTCAGGTACGCAGTATTTT. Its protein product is CASSLGGRSGTQYF. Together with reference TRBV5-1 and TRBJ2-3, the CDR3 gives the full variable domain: KAGVTQTPRYLIKTRGQQVTLSCSPISGHRSVSWYQQTPGQGLQFLFEYFSETQRNKGNFPGRFSGRQFSNSRSEMNVSTLELGDSALYLCASSLGGRSGTQYFGPGTRLTVL.

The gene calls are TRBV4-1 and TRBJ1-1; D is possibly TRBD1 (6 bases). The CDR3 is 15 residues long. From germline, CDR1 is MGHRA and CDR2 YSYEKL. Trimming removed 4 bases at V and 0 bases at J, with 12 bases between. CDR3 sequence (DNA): TGCGCCAGCAGCCCACAGGGAACCATGAACACTGAAGCTTTCTTT. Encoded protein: CASSPQGTMNTEAFF.

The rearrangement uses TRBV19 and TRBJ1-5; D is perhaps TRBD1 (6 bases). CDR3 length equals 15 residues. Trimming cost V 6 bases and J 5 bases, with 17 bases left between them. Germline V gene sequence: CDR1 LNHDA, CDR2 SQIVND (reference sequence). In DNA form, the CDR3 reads TGTGCCAGTAGGGGGGAAGGGGGTCGGGATCAGCCCCAGCATTTT. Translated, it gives CASRGEGGRDQPQHF.

This CDR3 is CASSITGGRLQGTQYF. The DNA of the CDR3 is TGTGCCAGCAGCATTACAGGCGGGAGGCTCCAGGGGACCCAGTACTTC. V gene TRBV7-2 combines with J gene TRBJ2-5; 8 bases match TRBD2. The V segment lost 5 bases and the J segment 7 bases; nucleotides outside the gene matches: 15. This CDR3 region has 16 residues. The germline CDR1 and CDR2 sequences are SGHTA and FQGNSA. The variable domain in full, with the rest retrieved from reference TRBV7-2 and TRBJ2-5, is GAGVSQSPSNKVTEKGKDVELRCDPISGHTALYWYRQSLGQGLEFLIYFQGNSAPDKSGLPSDRFSAERTGGSVSTLTIQRTQQEDSAVYLCASSITGGRLQGTQYFGPGTRLLVL.

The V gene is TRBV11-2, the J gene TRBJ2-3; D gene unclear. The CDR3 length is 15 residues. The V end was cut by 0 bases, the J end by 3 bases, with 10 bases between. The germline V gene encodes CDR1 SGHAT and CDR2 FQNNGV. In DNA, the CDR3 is TGTGCCAGCAGCTTAGATCGGCGGATAACAGATACGCAGTATTTT. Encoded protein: CASSLDRRITDTQYF.

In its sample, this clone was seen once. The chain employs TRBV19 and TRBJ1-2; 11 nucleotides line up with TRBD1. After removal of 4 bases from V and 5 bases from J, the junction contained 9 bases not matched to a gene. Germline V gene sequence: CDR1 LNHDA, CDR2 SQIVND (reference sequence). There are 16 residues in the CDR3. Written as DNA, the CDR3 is TGTGCCAGTAGTAGCCCTCGGACAGGGGGCGGGTATGGCTACACCTTC. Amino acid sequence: CASSSPRTGGGYGYTF.

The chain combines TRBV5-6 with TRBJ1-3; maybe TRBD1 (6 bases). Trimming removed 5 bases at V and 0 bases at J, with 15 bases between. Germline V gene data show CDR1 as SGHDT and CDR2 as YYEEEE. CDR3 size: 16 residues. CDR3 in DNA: TGTGCCAGCAGTCGATCGGACAGATCCTCTGGAAACACCATATATTTT. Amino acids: CASSRSDRSSGNTIYF.

The CDR3: CASSHRDGWGEQFF. As DNA, the CDR3 is TGTGCCAGCAGCCACCGGGACGGATGGGGTGAGCAGTTCTTC. The chain combines TRBV7-8 with TRBJ2-1, with D perhaps TRBD1 or TRBD2 (5 bases each). This CDR3 is 14 amino acids long. With 5 bases removed from V and 9 bases from J, the gap between germline ends came to 17 bases. Germline values: CDR1 SGHVS, CDR2 FQNEAQ.

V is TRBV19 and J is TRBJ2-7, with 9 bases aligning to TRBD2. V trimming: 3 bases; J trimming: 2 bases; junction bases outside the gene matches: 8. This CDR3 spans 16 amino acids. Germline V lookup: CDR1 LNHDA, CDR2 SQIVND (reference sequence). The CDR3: CASSMTSGLRTYEQYF. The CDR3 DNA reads TGTGCCAGTAGTATGACTAGCGGCCTCCGGACCTACGAGCAGTACTTC.